One sample yielded the 11 T cell receptor beta chains listed below, sequenced in a study of T cell responses to AZD1222 COVID-19 vaccine (dated by TCRdb to about 2021). The library was generated by the immunoSEQ multiplex PCR assay. Held by TCRdb, this immuneACCESS table contains in-frame sequences only and omits some clones. Under half of the omission traces to an unresolved V gene where checked; the cause of the rest is unknown. The sample table shows some 120,000 clones, and more than 85% are seen once. 2.5% to 3% of the sample is held by the ten biggest clonotypes. The meaning of the sample's time point label: baseline before first vaccination. The sample consisted of peripheral blood, taken on day 0 of AZD1222 vaccination. All receptors come from an adult in good health.

The J gene is TRBJ2-2, the V gene TRBV2; TRBD1 matches at 10 bases. With V trimmed by 6 bases and J by 1 base, 2 bases remained unmatched. The germline V gene has CDR1 SNHLY and CDR2 FYNNEI. This CDR3 contains 15 residues. The DNA of the CDR3 is TGTGCCAGCAGGAGGACAGGGGGGAACACCGGGGAGCTGTTTTTT. Its protein product is CASRRTGGNTGELFF.

This chain links TRBV2 with TRBJ2-7; the D gene could be TRBD1 or TRBD2 (5 bases each). The CDR3 has 10 residues. Per germline, CDR1 SNHLY and CDR2 FYNNEI. Trimming pared 7 bases from V and 6 bases from J, leaving 7 bases between. The CDR3 coding sequence is TGTGCCAGCACGGGGCGCGAGCAGTACTTC. Protein sequence: CASTGREQYF. Drawing the rest from reference TRBV2 and TRBJ2-7, the complete variable domain is EPEVTQTPSHQVTQMGQEVILRCVPISNHLYFYWYRQILGQKVEFLVSFYNNEISEKSEIFDDQFSVERPDGSNFTLKIRSTKLEDSAMYFCASTGREQYFGPGTRLTVT.

The chain combines TRBV6-5 with TRBJ2-7, with TRBD2 matching 10 bases. CDR1 and CDR2 (germline): MNHEY, SVGAGI. The CDR3 covers 14 residues. The junction had 2 bases not matched to a gene; V was cut back by 4 bases and J by 2 bases. The DNA for the CDR3 is TGTGCCAGCAGTTTCACTAGCGGGGCCTACGAGCAGTACTTC. It specifies CASSFTSGAYEQYF.

V usage is TRBV9 and J usage is TRBJ2-5; 9 bases fit TRBD2. The CDR3 has 15 residues. The junction had 10 bases not matched to a gene; V was cut back by 6 bases and J by 4 bases. CDR1 and CDR2 from the germline V gene are SGDLS and YYNGEE. In DNA form, the CDR3 reads TGTGCCAGCACCCCGGGACTAGCCGTGGGAGAGACCCAGTACTTC. As protein: CASTPGLAVGETQYF.

The chain employs TRBV9 and TRBJ1-1; 7 bases match TRBD1. Trimming removed 3 bases from V and 5 bases from J; junction bases left unmatched: 10. CDR1 SGDLS and CDR2 YYNGEE come from the germline V gene. The CDR3 length is 15 residues. As DNA, the CDR3 is TGTGCCAGCAGCGGGCGAAACGGCAGGGGGACTGAAGCTTTCTTT. As protein: CASSGRNGRGTEAFF. The full variable domain, rest sourced from reference TRBV9 and TRBJ1-1, is DSGVTQTPKHLITATGQRVTLRCSPRSGDLSVYWYQQSLDQGLQFLIQYYNGEERAKGNILERFSAQQFPDLHSELNLSSLELGDSALYFCASSGRNGRGTEAFFGQGTRLTVV.

The V gene is TRBV19, the J gene TRBJ2-2, with 7 nucleotides matching TRBD1. CDR1 and CDR2 from the germline V gene are LNHDA and SQIVND (reference sequence). The CDR3 has 14 residues. The junction had 5 bases not matched to a gene; V was cut back by 5 bases and J by 5 bases. The DNA of the CDR3 is TGTGCCAGTAGTTCGGGACAGCGTACCGGGGAGCTGTTTTTT. Encoded protein: CASSSGQRTGELFF. Together with reference TRBV19 and TRBJ2-2, the CDR3 gives the full variable domain: DGGITQSPKYLFRKEGQNVTLSCEQNLNHDAMYWYRQDPGQGLRLIYYSQIVNDFQKGDIAEGYSVSREKKESFPLTVTSAQKNPTAFYLCASSSGQRTGELFFGEGSRLTVL.

The gene calls are TRBV6-5 and TRBJ1-1; D remains unclear. V lost 1 base and J 1 base, leaving 4 bases between the germline ends. In germline, CDR1 is MNHEY, CDR2 SVGAGI. This CDR3 has 13 residues. The CDR3 is CASSYLKNTEAFF. CDR3 DNA sequence: TGTGCCAGCAGTTACTTAAAGAACACTGAAGCTTTCTTT.

As for this clone: The sample holds other DNA sequences that translate to the same CDR3. The chain uses TRBV5-5 and TRBJ1-1; D call uncertain. This CDR3 comprises 13 residues. Trimming cost V 0 bases and J 2 bases, with 5 bases left between them. In germline, CDR1 is SGHKS, CDR2 YYEKEE (reference sequence). CDR3 coding DNA: TGTGCCAGCAGCTTGGGCCGTAACACTGAAGCTTTCTTT. This encodes CASSLGRNTEAFF.

The gene calls are TRBV5-1 and TRBJ2-2; 10 nucleotides line up with TRBD1. The V gene end was trimmed by 2 bases and the J gene end by 6 bases; junction bases not matched to a gene: 7. Germline lookup yields CDR1 SGHRS and CDR2 YFSETQ. CDR3 length equals 16 residues. CDR3 in amino acids: CASSFGDRGRPGELFF. CDR3 coding DNA: TGCGCCAGCAGCTTCGGGGACAGGGGAAGGCCCGGGGAGCTGTTTTTT. Based on the CDR3 plus reference TRBV5-1 and TRBJ2-2, the full variable domain is KAGVTQTPRYLIKTRGQQVTLSCSPISGHRSVSWYQQTPGQGLQFLFEYFSETQRNKGNFPGRFSGRQFSNSRSEMNVSTLELGDSALYLCASSFGDRGRPGELFFGEGSRLTVL.

The chain uses TRBV4-3 and TRBJ1-2, with D perhaps TRBD1 (5 bases). The CDR3 totals 12 residues. V was clipped by 3 bases and J by 7 bases, with 9 bases between them. Germline V gene lookup returns CDR1 LGHNA and CDR2 YSLEER. CDR3 protein: CASSHGDGGYTF. As DNA, the CDR3 is TGCGCCAGCAGCCATGGGGACGGTGGCTACACCTTC.

The table lists this clone with a count of one. The V and J genes are TRBV14 and TRBJ1-2; 7 nucleotides line up with TRBD1. The germline V gene encodes CDR1 SGHDN and CDR2 FVKESK. V dropped 3 bases and J dropped 1; count of bases not matched to a gene: 8. The CDR3 is 16 amino acids. Written as DNA, the CDR3 is TGTGCCAGCAGCCAGGCATGGGGACAGTTTAACTATGGCTACACCTTC. It codes for CASSQAWGQFNYGYTF. The whole variable domain, filled in from reference TRBV14 and TRBJ1-2, reads EAGVTQFPSHSVIEKGQTVTLRCDPISGHDNLYWYRRVMGKEIKFLLHFVKESKQDESGMPNNRFLAERTGGTYSTLKVQPAELEDSGVYFCASSQAWGQFNYGYTFGSGTRLTVV.